This T cell receptor (beta chain) is from a study of T cells expressing NK-cell markers. Overall study results and limits: The CD3+CD56-NKG2C+ fraction was also led by these clonotypes in a few donors.

Germline lookup yields CDR1 MNHNY and CDR2 SVGAGI (reference sequence). This CDR3 region has 14 residues. 5'RACE template switching with UMIs produced the TCR beta cDNA. TCRdb re-called the 5' RACE reads; every CDR3 protein appears as one record, without DNA. The sample table includes about 410,000 distinct CDR3 sequences. To note about this clonotype: Its antigen is unidentified.

Sequencing was performed on blood T cells: a sorted CD56 or NKG2C T cell subset, CD4+ or CD8+ T cells, or bulk PBMC T cells (not recorded which). The origin of this receptor is a woman between 45 and 65 years old in good health. This chain connects TRBV6-6 to TRBJ1-1; TCRdb proposes TRBD1, but this gene call is untestable without DNA. Here the CDR3 reads CASSYNRESSEAFF.